This paragraph reports one T cell receptor beta chain. The source of the sample is a study of blood T cell repertoires in COVID-19. Study-level background: Collection of acute and convalescent COVID-19 samples took place in the United States, Italy and Spain. Sources were T cells, B-cell-depleted T cells, or PBMCs; the material itself was cDNA or gDNA.

The J segment lost 2 bases and the V segment lost 7 bases, leaving 7 bases of the junction unmatched. CDR1 SGHAT and CDR2 FQNNGV come from the germline V gene. The CDR3 covers 16 residues. In the original workflow: The authors estimated nucleated cell counts from reference gene primer amplification. The repertoire was sequenced with immunoSEQ multiplex PCR; TCRdb's copy has only in-frame clones and lacks some. That table is the source of V, J and clone size, and D and trimming were worked out from the DNA. The sample has about 320,000 clones; 89% are singletons. This sequence originates from a man younger than 35 who had recovered from COVID-19. The chain has TRBV11-2 and TRBJ2-3, with 12 bases lining up with TRBD1. Sequences were obtained from peripheral blood. The CDR3 here is CASNRDRGRVTDTQYF. CDR3 DNA: TGTGCCAGCAACAGGGACAGGGGGCGAGTCACAGATACGCAGTATTTT.